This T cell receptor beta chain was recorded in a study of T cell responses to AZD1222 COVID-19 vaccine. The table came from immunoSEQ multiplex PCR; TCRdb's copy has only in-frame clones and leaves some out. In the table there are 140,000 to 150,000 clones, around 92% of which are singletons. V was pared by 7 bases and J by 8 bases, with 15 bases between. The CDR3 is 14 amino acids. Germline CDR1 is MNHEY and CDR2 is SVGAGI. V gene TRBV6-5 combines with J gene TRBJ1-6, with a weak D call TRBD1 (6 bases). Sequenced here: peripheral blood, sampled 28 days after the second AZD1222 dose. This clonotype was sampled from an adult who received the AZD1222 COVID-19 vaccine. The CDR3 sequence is CASIGQFVDSPLHF. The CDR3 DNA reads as TGTGCCAGCATCGGACAGTTCGTGGATTCACCCCTCCACTTT.